Listed below are T cell receptor beta chains from one sample, sequenced in a study of CD8 T cells in Susac syndrome. TCRdb re-analysed the immunoSEQ multiplex PCR reads in MiXCR, keeping a single row per CDR3 protein. Among 200,000 to 250,000 distinct CDR3 sequences, 95% were seen once, and the ten largest hold about 0.088%. Input material: CD4+ T cells from PBMCs. The origin of the receptors is a human donor with multiple sclerosis. The CDR3 runs from the conserved cysteine through the conserved F or W. A D gene is named only where the DNA matches it firmly. Size is stated for part of the rows, as once, few or many counts, or as a class when the clone is expanded.

D	V	size	J	DNA	CDR3
NA	TRBV15	NA	TRBJ2-1	TGTGCCACCAGCAGAGACGGGGGAAACAATGAGCAGTTCTTC	CATSRDGGNNEQFF
TRBD2	TRBV3-1	NA	TRBJ2-7	TGTGCCAGCAGCCAGTCGGGGGGAGGGCCATACGAGCAGTACTTC	CASSQSGGGPYEQYF
NA	TRBV9	once	TRBJ1-4	TGTGCCAGCAGCGTTCCCGGGCCTGATGAAAAACTGTTTTTT	CASSVPGPDEKLFF
NA	TRBV20-1	NA	TRBJ1-1	TGCAGTGCTAAGGATCTGGGTGAAGCTTTCTTT	CSAKDLGEAFF
TRBD1	TRBV4-1	NA	TRBJ1-3	TGCGCCAGCAGCCAAGAACGGGACAGGGCGGACTCTGGAAACACCATATATTTT	CASSQERDRADSGNTIYF
NA	TRBV29-1	NA	TRBJ2-3	TGCAGCGTTGAATGGGCCACAGATACGCAGTATTTT	CSVEWATDTQYF
NA	TRBV10-1	NA	TRBJ2-1	TGCGCCAGCAGTGACCACCCGGAGGGGGAGCAGTTCTTC	CASSDHPEGEQFF
NA	TRBV14	once	TRBJ1-4	TGTGCCAGCAGCCAAGTGGGAGGGTATTCTGAAAAACTGTTTTTT	CASSQVGGYSEKLFF
TRBD1	TRBV5-1	NA	TRBJ2-1	TGCGCCAGCAGCTGGACCGGGACAGGGGACAATGAGCAGTTCTTC	CASSWTGTGDNEQFF
TRBD1	TRBV15	NA	TRBJ1-1	TGTGCCACCAGCAGATATTTACAGGGGGCTGAAGCTTTCTTT	CATSRYLQGAEAFF
NA	TRBV20-1	NA	TRBJ2-5	TGCAGTGCTTGGCTCCTGGGGGGGCCTTACCAAGAGACCCAGTACTTC	CSAWLLGGPYQETQYF
TRBD1	TRBV4-1	NA	TRBJ1-2	TGCGCCAGCAGCCAAAGAACAGGGGTGTCGTGGGGCTACACCTTC	CASSQRTGVSWGYTF
NA	TRBV7-8	NA	TRBJ2-1	TGTGCCAGCAGCCGATGGGGCGTTAACAATGAGCAGTTCTTC	CASSRWGVNNEQFF
TRBD1	TRBV18	NA	TRBJ2-2	TGTGCCAGCTCGTGGGACAGGCAGACCGGGGAGCTGTTTTTT	CASSWDRQTGELFF
TRBD2	TRBV29-1	NA	TRBJ2-6	TGCAGCGTTGAGCGCGGGGGTGGGGCCAACGTCCTGACTTTC	CSVERGGGANVLTF
NA	TRBV6-1	once	TRBJ2-3	TGTGCCAGCAGTGAACCCGGAGGGGGATTTTCCACAGATACGCAGTATTTT	CASSEPGGGFSTDTQYF
TRBD1	TRBV20-1	NA	TRBJ1-2	TGCAGTGCTAGGTCCTCGCCACAGGGGAATGGCTACACCTTC	CSARSSPQGNGYTF
NA	TRBV9	NA	TRBJ2-7	TGTGCCAGCAGCCCCCCAGGTGGTCCCTACGAGCAGTACTTC	CASSPPGGPYEQYF
TRBD1	TRBV2	NA	TRBJ1-2	TGTGCCAGAAAAGGACAGGCCTATGGCTACACCTTC	CARKGQAYGYTF
TRBD1	TRBV5-6	NA	TRBJ1-2	TGTGCCAGCAGCCCCCAGGGACAGGGGAACTATGGCTACACCTTC	CASSPQGQGNYGYTF
NA	TRBV12-3/TRBV12-4	NA	TRBJ2-6	TGTGCCAGCAGCCCAAGGGAGAACTCTGGGGCCAACGTCCTGACTTTC	CASSPRENSGANVLTF
NA	TRBV28	NA	TRBJ2-7	TGTGCCAGCATCCCCCTGGGACGGATCTCCTACGAGCAGTACTTC	CASIPLGRISYEQYF
NA	TRBV27	NA	TRBJ1-5	TGTGCCAGCAGTTCCCTTTATAGCAATCAGCCCCAGCATTTT	CASSSLYSNQPQHF
NA	TRBV3-1	few	TRBJ2-7	TGTGCCAGCAGCCAATTTCCGGGGCCCACCTACGAGCAGTACTTC	CASSQFPGPTYEQYF
TRBD1	TRBV18	once	TRBJ2-7	TGTGCCAGCTCACAAACCCGACAGGGGGTTGCTGGTGAGCAGTACTTC	CASSQTRQGVAGEQYF
TRBD1	TRBV7-9	NA	TRBJ2-7	TGTGCCATACCGACAGGGGACTACGAGCAGTACTTC	CAIPTGDYEQYF
NA	TRBV28	once	TRBJ1-1	TGTGCCAGCAGGGAAACAGGACGCACTGAAGCTTTCTTT	CASRETGRTEAFF
TRBD1	TRBV15	NA	TRBJ2-2	TGTGCCACCAGCAGAACCCGGGACAGAGTCACCGGGGAGCTGTTTTTT	CATSRTRDRVTGELFF
NA	TRBV30	NA	TRBJ2-1	TGTGCCTCCCACTCGGGGAGGAAGTACAATGAGCAGTTCTTC	CASHSGRKYNEQFF
TRBD2	TRBV30	NA	TRBJ2-7	TGTGCCTGGAGATTTGCTAGCGGGAGAGGAGGTCTCGAGCAGTACTTC	CAWRFASGRGGLEQYF
NA	TRBV12-3/TRBV12-4	NA	TRBJ2-7	TGTGCCAGCCAAAACCCCGGGGGTGCGGCCGAGCAGTACTTC	CASQNPGGAAEQYF
NA	TRBV3-1	once	TRBJ2-2	TGTGCCAGCAGCCGGCAACTCCCGGGAGACGGGGAGCTGTTTTTT	CASSRQLPGDGELFF
NA	TRBV5-1	NA	TRBJ1-1	TGCGCCAGCAGCTTGCCCCGGACAACGAACACTGAAGCTTTCTTT	CASSLPRTTNTEAFF
NA	TRBV9	NA	TRBJ2-2	TGTGCCAGCAGCGCCCTGCGGAACACCGGGGAGCTGTTTTTT	CASSALRNTGELFF
TRBD1	TRBV27	NA	TRBJ1-2	TGTGCCAGCAGCACGACAGGGCACTATGGCTACACCTTC	CASSTTGHYGYTF
NA	TRBV27	once	TRBJ2-3	TGTGCCAGCAGTCCTCGCCGAAATTCGTACACAGATACGCAGTATTTT	CASSPRRNSYTDTQYF
TRBD1	TRBV29-1	once	TRBJ2-3	TGCAGCGACGCCGGGACAGGGGGTATAGATACGCAGTATTTT	CSDAGTGGIDTQYF
NA	TRBV6-5	NA	TRBJ1-1	TGTGCCAGCAGTTACTCCTGGAACACTGAAGCTTTCTTT	CASSYSWNTEAFF
TRBD1	TRBV29-1	NA	TRBJ2-7	TGCAGCGCCTGGACAGGGGGCTCTCGGGAGCAGTACTTC	CSAWTGGSREQYF
NA	TRBV11-1	NA	TRBJ1-2	TGTGCCAGCAGCTTAGAGGGCAGGGCCCTCAATGGCTACACCTTC	CASSLEGRALNGYTF
NA	TRBV7-9	NA	TRBJ2-2	TGTGCCAGCGAAAAGGAGAGGAACACCGGGGAGCTGTTTTTT	CASEKERNTGELFF
NA	TRBV25-1	NA	TRBJ1-2	TGTGCCAGCAGTAAAGGAGGGAACTATGGCTACACCTTC	CASSKGGNYGYTF
NA	TRBV5-1	NA	TRBJ2-5	TGCGCCAGCTCGGCAGGGTTGGAGACCCAGTACTTC	CASSAGLETQYF
TRBD1	TRBV12-3/TRBV12-4	NA	TRBJ2-7	TGTGCCAGCAGAACAGACCGGGACAGGGCGTACGAGCAGTACTTC	CASRTDRDRAYEQYF
NA	TRBV6-1	NA	TRBJ2-5	TGTGCCAGCAGTTGGGGGACTTCAGAAGAGACCCAGTACTTC	CASSWGTSEETQYF
NA	TRBV20-1	NA	TRBJ2-1	TGCAGTGCTAGCGCGGCAGGGTTGACCAATGAGCAGTTCTTC	CSASAAGLTNEQFF
TRBD2	TRBV7-8	NA	TRBJ2-5	TGTGCCAGCAGCCTCCACCTAGCGGAACAAGAGACCCAGTACTTC	CASSLHLAEQETQYF
NA	TRBV20-1	NA	TRBJ1-3	TGCAGTGCTAGAACCCACGGGACCTCTGGAAACACCATATATTTT	CSARTHGTSGNTIYF
NA	TRBV6-6	NA	TRBJ2-7	TGTGCCAGCAGACGAGGAAATACAGGGACGCAGTACTTC	CASRRGNTGTQYF
NA	TRBV20-1	NA	TRBJ1-6	TGCAGTGCTAGAGTGGCAGGGACTGTTTCACCCCTCCACTTT	CSARVAGTVSPLHF
NA	TRBV3-1	NA	TRBJ2-7	TGTGCCAGCAGCCAATTGCCGGTCTCCTACGAGCAGTACTTC	CASSQLPVSYEQYF